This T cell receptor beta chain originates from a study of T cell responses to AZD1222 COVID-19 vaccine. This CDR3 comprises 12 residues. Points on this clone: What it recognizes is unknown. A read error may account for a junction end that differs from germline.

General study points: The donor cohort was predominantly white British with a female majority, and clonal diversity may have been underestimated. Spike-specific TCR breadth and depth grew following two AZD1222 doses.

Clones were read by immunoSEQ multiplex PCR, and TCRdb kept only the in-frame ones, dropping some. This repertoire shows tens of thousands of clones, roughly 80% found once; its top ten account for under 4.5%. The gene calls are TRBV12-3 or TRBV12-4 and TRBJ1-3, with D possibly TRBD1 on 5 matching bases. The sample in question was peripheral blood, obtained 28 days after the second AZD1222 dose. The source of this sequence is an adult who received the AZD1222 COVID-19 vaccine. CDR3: CASSPPIGGTNF. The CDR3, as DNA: TGTGCCAGCAGTCCGCCCATTGGAGGGACCAATTTT.